A single sample is the source of the 20 T cell receptor beta chains below, sequenced in a study of cytomegalovirus exposure and HLA in healthy donors. Primers for the PCR totalled 60 Vbeta and 13 Jbeta. Sequenced by immunoSEQ multiplex PCR; TCRdb stores in-frame clones only, minus some. The data contain around 120,000 clones, roughly 78% of them singletons. The specimen was PBMCs. The receptors shown here come from a woman between 40 and 55 years old in good health and CMV-seronegative.

A word on this clone: The sample contains more than one DNA sequence encoding this CDR3. This chain connects TRBV5-1 to TRBJ2-7; 9 bases agree with TRBD1. The CDR3 spans 14 residues. Germline CDR1 is SGHRS and CDR2 is YFSETQ. The V gene end was trimmed by 4 bases and the J gene end by 2 bases; junction bases not matched to a gene: 4. As DNA, the CDR3 is TGCGCCAGCAGCCCAGGGACAGGGACCTACGAGCAGTACTTC. Translated, it gives CASSPGTGTYEQYF.

The chain uses TRBV18 and TRBJ2-1; 11 positions agree with TRBD2. Trimming took 2 bases from V and 14 from J; bases not matched to a gene: 14. Looked up from germline, CDR1 is KGHSH and CDR2 is LQKENI. The CDR3 consists of 16 residues. For the CDR3, the DNA is TGTGCCAGCTCACCATCACTAGCGGGAGACTCTGGGGGGAAGTTCTTC. Protein product: CASSPSLAGDSGGKFF. Variable domain in full (rest from reference TRBV18 and TRBJ2-1): NAGVMQNPRHLVRRRGQEARLRCSPMKGHSHVYWYRQLPEEGLKFMVYLQKENIIDESGMPKERFSAEFPKEGPSILRIQQVVRGDSAAYFCASSPSLAGDSGGKFFGPGTRLTVL.

In its sample, this clone was seen once. This chain links TRBV7-2 with TRBJ2-5; the match to TRBD2 covers 7 bases. With the DNA end fitting TRBJ2-7 better, the J assignment may be wrong. The CDR3 runs to 16 residues. Germline CDR1 reads SGHTA; CDR2 reads FQGNSA. The CDR3 reads CASSPAGGRGTYEQYF. The CDR3 nucleotides read TGTGCCAGCAGCCCGGCCGGGGGGAGAGGAACCTACGAGCAGTACTTC.

The chain uses TRBV4-2 and TRBJ2-1; possible D gene TRBD1, 7 bases. Germline V CDR1 and CDR2: LGHNA, YNFKEQ. This CDR3 contains 16 residues. V was pared by 1 base and J by 9 bases, with 19 bases between. This chain's CDR3 is CASSQVESGGSGEQFF. Written as DNA, the CDR3 is TGTGCCAGCAGCCAAGTTGAATCAGGGGGGAGCGGTGAGCAGTTCTTC.

The gene calls are TRBV28 and TRBJ1-2; 8 bases map to TRBD1. CDR1 and CDR2 (germline): MDHEN, SYDVKM. Trimming at V came to 5 bases and at J to 4 bases, leaving 6 bases not matched to a gene. The CDR3 runs to 14 residues. The CDR3 sequence: CASSRAGTGYGYTF. DNA of the CDR3: TGTGCCAGCAGTAGGGCCGGGACAGGCTATGGCTACACCTTC.

Concerning this clone itself: One end of the junction varies from germline; a read error may be responsible. The V and J genes are TRBV6-5 and TRBJ2-4; TRBD1 agrees at 9 bases. The CDR3 length is 14 residues. Germline V gene data show CDR1 as MNHEY and CDR2 as SVGAGI. CDR3 amino acids: CASSLGQGYNSQYF. The CDR3 region has the DNA TGTGCCAGCAGTCTAGGACAGGGGTACAACAGTCAGTACTTC.

The rearrangement joins TRBV11-2 to TRBJ2-3; no firm D call. This CDR3 comprises 12 residues. Trimming stripped 5 bases from V and 4 bases from J, with 7 bases between. Germline loops: CDR1 SGHAT, CDR2 FQNNGV. The CDR3 region is CASSANPDTQYF. As DNA, the CDR3 is TGTGCCAGCAGCGCGAACCCAGATACGCAGTATTTT.

The chain has TRBV15 and TRBJ2-4, with D possibly TRBD2 on 6 matching bases. V was pared by 1 base and J by 4 bases, with 11 bases between. The CDR3 totals 15 residues. Germline values: CDR1 LNHNV, CDR2 YYDKDF (reference sequence). CDR3 loop: CATSRGEAGKNIQYF. The CDR3 region has the DNA TGTGCCACCAGCAGAGGAGAGGCGGGAAAAAACATTCAGTACTTC.

The chain couples TRBV28 to TRBJ1-1; D remains ambiguous. Between the trimmed V and J ends, which lost 7 bases and 1 base, there was a span of 19 bases. Germline V gives CDR1 MDHEN, CDR2 SYDVKM. The CDR3 length is 16 residues. CDR3 protein: CASTKGGPISNTEAFF. As DNA, the CDR3 is TGTGCCAGCACTAAAGGAGGGCCGATATCGAACACTGAAGCTTTCTTT.

V gene TRBV27 combines with J gene TRBJ2-7; TRBD2 matches at 14 bases. Germline loops: CDR1 MNHEY, CDR2 SMNVEV (reference sequence). After removal of 5 bases from V and 1 base from J, the junction contained 7 bases not matched to a gene. The CDR3 is 17 residues long. The CDR3 sequence is CASSPYGTSGSSYEQYF. In DNA, the CDR3 is TGTGCCAGCAGTCCCTACGGGACTAGCGGGAGTTCCTACGAGCAGTACTTC.

The V gene is TRBV18, the J gene TRBJ1-2, with 7 bases aligning to TRBD1. V shed 5 bases, J shed 4 bases, and the junction held 10 bases outside the gene matches. This CDR3 region has 15 residues. Germline assignment: CDR1 KGHSH and CDR2 LQKENI. The CDR3 DNA is TGTGCCAGCTCATTATACGGACAGGACTTCTATGGCTACACCTTC. Translated, it gives CASSLYGQDFYGYTF.

The CDR3: CASSRGQGYEQYF. CDR3 sequence (DNA): TGTGCCAGCTCGCGCGGACAGGGCTACGAGCAGTACTTC. The chain combines TRBV18 with TRBJ2-7; the match to TRBD1 covers 8 bases. Germline CDR1 is KGHSH and CDR2 is LQKENI. The junction had 4 bases not matched to a gene; V was cut back by 6 bases and J by 3 bases. This CDR3 has 13 residues.

This clone was observed once. The chain joins TRBV2 to TRBJ2-1, with 8 bases lining up with TRBD2. V gave up 8 bases and J gave up 7 bases; unmatched junction bases: 16. The germline V gene encodes CDR1 SNHLY and CDR2 FYNNEI. This CDR3 comprises 16 residues. CDR3 DNA: TGTGCCAGCGGCCACCCGGCGAGACTAGCGCCGAATGAGCAGTTCTTC. Encoded protein: CASGHPARLAPNEQFF.

This clone was counted between two and nine times. The chain uses TRBV6-5 and TRBJ2-3; 8 nucleotides align to TRBD2. The CDR3 length is 15 residues. Germline V gene data show CDR1 as MNHEY and CDR2 as SVGAGI. V trimming: 3 bases; J trimming: 5 bases; junction bases outside the gene matches: 7. CDR3 in amino acids: CASSYAAGGGDTQYF. The CDR3 DNA follows: TGTGCCAGCAGTTATGCGGCGGGAGGAGGAGATACGCAGTATTTT.

Concerning this clone itself: Other DNA sequences in this specimen translate into the identical CDR3. The J gene is TRBJ2-2, the V gene TRBV4-2, with TRBD1 matching over 7 bases. The length of the CDR3 is 16 residues. Trimming took 0 bases from V and 1 from J; bases not matched to a gene: 2. Germline CDR1 is LGHNA and CDR2 is YNFKEQ. This CDR3 is CASSQETGWNTGELFF. In nucleotides, the CDR3 is TGTGCCAGCAGCCAAGAGACAGGGTGGAACACCGGGGAGCTGTTTTTT.

V usage is TRBV7-8 and J usage is TRBJ2-3, with 13 bases identical to TRBD2. V was pared by 4 bases and J by 8 bases, with 6 bases of the junction left unmatched. CDR3 length equals 15 residues. The germline V gene encodes CDR1 SGHVS and CDR2 FQNEAQ. In DNA, the CDR3 is TGTGCCAGCAGCTCGGGACTAGCGGGAACGGGTACGCAGTATTTT. Amino acids: CASSSGLAGTGTQYF.

This rearrangement joins TRBV6-5 to TRBJ1-1; D ambiguous. V lost 6 bases, J lost 3 bases, and 11 bases lay in between. This CDR3 is built from 13 residues. Looked up from germline, CDR1 is MNHEY and CDR2 is SVGAGI. CDR3 residues: CASSPGMHTEAFF. The CDR3 DNA sequence: TGTGCCAGCAGCCCAGGAATGCACACTGAAGCTTTCTTT.

The rearrangement uses TRBV28 and TRBJ1-2; no reliable D call. This CDR3 contains 10 residues. Germline CDR1 and CDR2: MDHEN and SYDVKM. Trimming shortened V by 6 bases and J by 5 bases, and 4 bases separated the two germline ends. The CDR3 loop reads CASRRYGYTF. CDR3 DNA sequence: TGTGCCAGCAGGAGGTATGGCTACACCTTC.

This chain uses TRBV20-1 with TRBJ1-2; D not resolved. The CDR3 is 10 amino acids. Germline V gives CDR1 DFQATT, CDR2 SNEGSKA (reference sequence). Trimming pared 6 bases from V and 6 bases from J, leaving 8 bases between. CDR3 amino acids: CSAYSDGYTF. CDR3 in DNA: TGCAGTGCCTACTCTGATGGCTACACCTTC.

This clone has just a few counts. This chain uses TRBV7-9 with TRBJ2-1; TRBD2 matches at 13 bases. Losses at the gene ends were 5 bases for V and 10 bases for J; bases not matched to a gene: 11. The CDR3 spans 16 residues. The germline V gene has CDR1 SEHNR and CDR2 FQNEAQ (reference sequence). In nucleotides, the CDR3 is TGTGCCAGCAGCCTTCTCACCGGACTAGCGGGAGAGGAGCAGTTCTTC. Translated: CASSLLTGLAGEEQFF.